The 23 T cell receptor beta chains below come from one sample, sequenced in a study of T-cell reconstitution after alpha-beta-depleted transplantation in children. It was with unique molecular identifiers that the TCRbeta library was prepared. TCRdb analysed the PCR reads with MiXCR anew, one entry per CDR3 protein. The repertoire holds about half a million distinct CDR3 sequences, approximately 12% seen once, with around 5.8% in the top ten. Source: PBMCs from the stem cell graft donor, taken from the stem cell graft. The receptors come from a human donor who donated a stem cell graft to a child with combined immunodeficiency.

This clonotype was seen ten or more times. The V gene is TRBV3-1, the J gene TRBJ2-1; D not resolved. The germline gives CDR1 LGHDT, CDR2 YNNKEL (reference sequence). CDR3 length: 15 amino acids. Trimming took off 1 base at V and 6 bases at J, with 13 bases between the two ends. CDR3 sequence (DNA): TGTGCCAGCAGCCAAGCGGGCCGTCTACCCAATGAGCAGTTCTTC. Its translation is CASSQAGRLPNEQFF.

This clonotype was found many times. This chain's CDR3 is CASSRDRGGYGYTF. DNA for the CDR3: TGTGCCAGCAGCCGTGACAGGGGAGGGTATGGCTACACCTTC. J is TRBJ1-2 and V is TRBV27; 8 bases match TRBD1. V shed 6 bases and J 5 bases; nucleotides not matched to a gene: 8. CDR3 length: 14 residues. Germline V gene lookup returns CDR1 MNHEY and CDR2 SMNVEV (reference sequence).

The rearrangement links TRBV7-2 to TRBJ2-7; D is possibly TRBD2 (5 bases). Germline CDR1 and CDR2: SGHTA and FQGNSA. V lost 0 bases to trimming and J lost 4 bases, with 10 bases between them. CDR3 length: 14 residues. The chain's CDR3 is CASSLAWGEYEQYF. In nucleotides, the CDR3 is TGTGCCAGCAGCTTAGCGTGGGGAGAATACGAGCAGTACTTC.

J is TRBJ2-1 and V is TRBV11-3; TRBD2 might be the D (5 bases). Trimming left V 0 bases short and J 3 bases short, with 12 bases between. The CDR3 consists of 16 residues. Germline V lookup: CDR1 SGHNT, CDR2 YENEEA. This CDR3 is CASSLDGGAVYNEQFF. CDR3 sequence (DNA): TGTGCCAGCAGCTTAGATGGCGGAGCGGTCTACAATGAGCAGTTCTTC.

This clonotype was picked up many times. V is TRBV12-3 or TRBV12-4 and J is TRBJ2-2; TRBD2 agrees at 8 bases. The CDR3 sequence is 15 residues long. J lost 8 bases, V lost 5 bases, and 10 bases had no gene match. Here the CDR3 DNA reads TGTGCCAGCAGTCCCCGGGGGGGGCGCAGTGGGGAGCTGTTTTTT. Amino acid sequence: CASSPRGGRSGELFF.

There are a few counts of this clonotype. The chain has TRBV6-2 or TRBV6-3 and TRBJ2-5, with 9 bases identical to TRBD2. Germline lookup yields CDR1 MNHEY and CDR2 SVGEGT. The CDR3 is 16 residues long. Trimming removed 6 bases from V and 1 base from J; junction bases left unmatched: 9. The DNA for the CDR3 is TGTGCCAGCAGCCTACGGTGGACTAGCGTCCAAGAGACCCAGTACTTC. Translation gives CASSLRWTSVQETQYF.

In this sample, this clonotype turned up a few times. The CDR3 reads CAWSGWYTEAFF. In nucleotides, the CDR3 is TGTGCCTGGAGTGGCTGGTACACTGAAGCTTTCTTT. The genes are TRBV30 and TRBJ1-1; D is unclear. CDR1 and CDR2 (germline): GTSNPN, SVGIG (reference sequence). V was shortened by 1 base and J by 3 bases, with 6 bases between the two germline ends. This CDR3 region has 12 residues.

Many counts were recorded for this clonotype. The CDR3 DNA follows: TGCGCCAGCAGCTTGACTAGCGGCTTCTACAATGAGCAGTTCTTC. Protein product: CASSLTSGFYNEQFF. The chain uses TRBV5-1 and TRBJ2-1; 8 bases are a match to TRBD2. V gave up 1 base and J gave up 3 bases; unmatched junction bases: 3. The CDR3 sequence is 15 residues long. Germline loops: CDR1 SGHRS, CDR2 YFSETQ.

The chain joins TRBV9 to TRBJ1-1; D is unclear. Germline V gives CDR1 SGDLS, CDR2 YYNGEE. V lost 3 bases and J 0 bases, leaving 6 bases between the germline ends. The CDR3 totals 13 residues. The DNA for the CDR3 is TGTGCCAGCAGCGGGGAAGTGAACACTGAAGCTTTCTTT. Its translation: CASSGEVNTEAFF.

V and J are TRBV6-2 or TRBV6-3 and TRBJ2-5; 8 nucleotides align to TRBD2. Germline CDR1 reads MNHEY; CDR2 reads SVGEGT. The V segment lost 2 bases and the J segment 1 base; nucleotides outside the gene matches: 6. This CDR3 has 16 amino acids. Here the CDR3 DNA reads TGTGCCAGCAGTTACATGTGGCTAGCGGGCCAAGAGACCCAGTACTTC. Its protein product is CASSYMWLAGQETQYF.

This clonotype appeared a few times. The V and J genes are TRBV5-1 and TRBJ2-1; 11 bases align to TRBD2. Trimming took 5 bases from V and 5 from J; bases not matched to a gene: 6. Per the germline V gene, CDR1 is SGHRS and CDR2 is YFSETQ. This CDR3 has 15 amino acids. CDR3 coding DNA: TGCGCCAGCAGACCGGGACTAGCGGAGAACAATGAGCAGTTCTTC. This translates into CASRPGLAENNEQFF.

The chain has TRBV3-1 and TRBJ2-7; 8 positions agree with TRBD1. The CDR3 totals 14 residues. V lost 4 bases, J lost 2 bases, and 4 bases stayed unmatched. In germline, CDR1 is LGHDT, CDR2 YNNKEL (reference sequence). In DNA, the CDR3 is TGTGCCAGCAGCCGCGGGACAGGCCCCTACGAGCAGTACTTC. This codes for CASSRGTGPYEQYF.

Remarks on this clonotype: A much larger clone sits a single nucleotide away, making a read error possible. CDR3 in DNA: TGCGCCAGCGGCTTGGTCGGCGGACACCAAGAGACCCAGTACTTC. Protein product: CASGLVGGHQETQYF. The genes are TRBV5-1 and TRBJ2-5; D ambiguous. The CDR3 runs to 15 residues. Germline V lookup: CDR1 SGHRS, CDR2 YFSETQ.

The J gene is TRBJ2-3, the V gene TRBV6-1, with TRBD2 identical over 14 bases. The V gene's germline CDR1 is MNHNS and CDR2 SASEGT. The CDR3 totals 18 residues. J was trimmed by 2 bases and V by 7 bases; bases with no gene match: 11. CDR3: CASTRLAGGPGPTDTQYF. CDR3 DNA: TGTGCCAGCACCCGACTAGCGGGGGGGCCAGGGCCCACAGATACGCAGTATTTT.

The gene calls are TRBV2 and TRBJ2-2; 7 nucleotides agree with TRBD1. CDR1 is SNHLY and CDR2 is FYNNEI in the germline V gene. The trim removed 9 bases at V and 5 bases at J, leaving 3 bases unmatched. This CDR3 is 12 amino acids long. CDR3 region: CASRGQTGELFF. CDR3 sequence (DNA): TGTGCCAGTCGGGGACAGACCGGGGAGCTGTTTTTT.

The sample holds a few counts of this clonotype. This CDR3 is CSASTGFNQPQHF. Here the CDR3 DNA reads TGCAGCGCCTCGACAGGGTTCAATCAGCCCCAGCATTTT. V is TRBV29-1 and J is TRBJ1-5, with TRBD1 matching over 7 bases. Per the germline V gene, CDR1 is SQVTM and CDR2 is ANQGSEA. V lost 7 bases to trimming and J lost 3 bases; unmatched junction nucleotides: 6. This CDR3 comprises 13 residues. Full variable domain (rest looked up from reference TRBV29-1 and TRBJ1-5): SAVISQKPSRDICQRGTSLTIQCQVDSQVTMMFWYRQQPGQSLTLIATANQGSEATYESGFVIDKFPISRPNLTFSTLTVSNMSPEDSSIYLCSASTGFNQPQHFGDGTRLSIL.

This clonotype was picked up many times. The chain is built from TRBV20-1 and TRBJ2-5; D call uncertain. The CDR3 has 12 residues. Germline V CDR1 and CDR2: DFQATT, SNEGSKA (reference sequence). V was pared by 7 bases and J by 3 bases, with 12 bases between. The CDR3 DNA reads as TGCAGTGTCCAACGGTGGGAAGAGACCCAGTACTTC. Its translation: CSVQRWEETQYF.

J is TRBJ2-2 and V is TRBV9; D unresolved. CDR1 and CDR2 (germline): SGDLS, YYNGEE. V was trimmed by 4 bases and J by 7 bases, leaving 8 bases between them. The CDR3 is made up of 12 amino acids. The CDR3 reads CASSRLIGELFF. The CDR3 bases are TGTGCCAGCAGCCGTCTGATCGGGGAGCTGTTTTTT.

The rearrangement links TRBV30 to TRBJ1-1; D is possibly TRBD1 (5 bases). Germline V gene data show CDR1 as GTSNPN and CDR2 as SVGIG (reference sequence). The CDR3 has 13 amino acids. V lost 4 bases and J 2 bases, leaving 11 bases between the germline ends. CDR3 sequence (DNA): TGTGCCTGGAATTCTGGACATAACACTGAAGCTTTCTTT. Translating gives CAWNSGHNTEAFF.

This clonotype was counted at least ten times. The chain joins TRBV10-3 to TRBJ2-5; 12 positions match TRBD2. This CDR3 has 16 amino acids. Germline V gene lookup returns CDR1 ENHRY and CDR2 SYGVKD. The V segment lost 2 bases and the J segment 2 bases; nucleotides outside the gene matches: 3. CDR3 loop: CAISERGLAGQETQYF. In DNA form, the CDR3 reads TGTGCCATCAGTGAGCGTGGACTAGCGGGACAAGAGACCCAGTACTTC.

The V call is TRBV4-2, the J call TRBJ2-3; D may be TRBD2 (6 bases). This CDR3 comprises 16 residues. CDR1 and CDR2 (germline): LGHNA, YNFKEQ. Between the trimmed V and J ends, which lost 3 bases and 3 bases, there was a span of 16 bases. As DNA, the CDR3 is TGTGCCAGCAGCCATGATCTAGCGTCAGGAACAGATACGCAGTATTTT. Its protein is CASSHDLASGTDTQYF.

A few counts support this clonotype. The genes are TRBV12-3 or TRBV12-4 and TRBJ2-3, with 12 bases matching TRBD2. This CDR3 is 16 amino acids long. V lost 2 bases to trimming and J lost 6 bases; unmatched junction nucleotides: 6. CDR3 sequence reads: CASSLRLAGGPDTQYF. For the CDR3, the DNA is TGTGCCAGCAGTTTACGTCTAGCGGGAGGGCCGGATACGCAGTATTTT.

In this sample, this clonotype turned up a few times. The chain combines TRBV5-1 with TRBJ1-2; D remains unclear. Germline-derived CDR1 and CDR2 are SGHRS and YFSETQ. The ends were cut back, 0 bases at V and 0 bases at J, with 9 bases in the middle. The CDR3 runs to 15 residues. The CDR3: CASSLESVANYGYTF. DNA of the CDR3: TGCGCCAGCAGCTTGGAGTCAGTCGCTAACTATGGCTACACCTTC.